The 27 T cell receptor beta chains reported below all come from one sample, sequenced in a study of control samples from healthy donors and cancer patients. The method was immunoSEQ multiplex PCR; TCRdb's version includes in-frame clones alone and lacks a portion of them. The profile shows roughly 100,000 clones, more than 85% of them singletons. Sequencing was performed on blood. All receptors derive from a woman in her 30s in good health.

The chain recombines TRBV12-3 or TRBV12-4 with TRBJ1-2; D unresolved. The V end lost 3 bases, the J end lost 3 bases, and 5 bases lay between the germline ends. The CDR3 length is 12 residues. The CDR3 reads CASSFSDYGYTF. As DNA, the CDR3 is TGTGCCAGCAGTTTCAGTGACTATGGCTACACCTTC.

The rearrangement joins TRBV5-5 to TRBJ2-5; no firm D call. The germline V gene encodes CDR1 SGHKS and CDR2 YYEKEE (reference sequence). This CDR3 is 13 amino acids long. With 2 bases removed from V and 1 base from J, the gap between germline ends came to 6 bases. The CDR3 DNA sequence: TGTGCCAGCAGCTTACACAGCCAAGAGACCCAGTACTTC. Its translation: CASSLHSQETQYF.

CDR3 sequence: CASSQTGTANTEAFF. CDR3 DNA sequence: TGTGCCAGCAGCCAAACCGGGACAGCGAACACTGAAGCTTTCTTT. The chain recombines TRBV3-1 (or the pseudogene TRBV3-2) with TRBJ1-1; 7 nucleotides agree with TRBD1. V was pared by 2 bases and J by 1 base, with 4 bases of the junction left unmatched. Germline V gene data show CDR1 as LGHDT and CDR2 as YNNKEL (reference sequence). The CDR3 is made up of 15 amino acids.

V and J are TRBV30 and TRBJ1-1; D is ambiguous. Per the germline V gene, CDR1 is GTSNPN and CDR2 is SVGIG (reference sequence). V gave up 4 bases and J gave up 1 base, with 13 bases separating them. CDR3 length equals 14 residues. The CDR3 bases are TGTGCCTGGACTCGGCGGAGGGCGAACACTGAAGCTTTCTTT. It yields the protein CAWTRRRANTEAFF.

V and J are TRBV9 and TRBJ1-3; the D is unclear. V was cut by 3 bases and J by 5 bases, with 6 bases left in between. The CDR3 totals 12 residues. Germline CDR1 is SGDLS and CDR2 is YYNGEE. The CDR3, as DNA: TGTGCCAGCAGCGCCCAAAGAAACACCATATATTTT. It specifies CASSAQRNTIYF.

The chain is built from TRBV5-4 and TRBJ2-6; 7 bases agree with TRBD1. The CDR3 covers 18 residues. V dropped 5 bases and J dropped 0; count of bases not matched to a gene: 11. Germline assignment: CDR1 SGHNT and CDR2 YYREEE (reference sequence). The CDR3 loop reads CASRAGDRPSSGANVLTF. The CDR3, as DNA: TGTGCCAGCAGAGCCGGGGACAGACCTAGCTCTGGGGCCAACGTCCTGACTTTC.

This sequence joins TRBV28 and TRBJ1-1; D perhaps matches TRBD1 (5 bases). The V end was cut by 5 bases, the J end by 1 base, with 11 bases between. CDR3 length equals 14 residues. The V gene's germline CDR1 is MDHEN and CDR2 SYDVKM. The CDR3 loop is CASSVDGTNTEAFF. CDR3 in DNA: TGTGCCAGCAGTGTGGACGGGACGAACACTGAAGCTTTCTTT.

This clone was seen once. This chain uses TRBV19 with TRBJ1-6; D is possibly TRBD1 (5 bases). The length of the CDR3 is 15 residues. CDR1 is LNHDA, CDR2 SQIVND, per germline (reference sequence). The V and J ends lost 2 bases and 0 bases respectively, with 5 bases between them. CDR3 region: CASSIQGSYNSPLHF. CDR3 bases: TGTGCCAGTAGTATACAGGGCTCCTATAATTCACCCCTCCACTTT.

The chain is built from TRBV15 and TRBJ1-6; D not certain. This CDR3 contains 15 residues. V was shortened by 4 bases and J by 7 bases, with 14 bases between the two germline ends. The germline V gene has CDR1 LNHNV and CDR2 YYDKDF (reference sequence). The CDR3 spells CATSKSGRGNSPLHF. The DNA of the CDR3 is TGTGCCACCAGCAAATCCGGACGTGGGAATTCACCCCTCCACTTT.

The chain couples TRBV7-3 to TRBJ2-3; D is possibly TRBD1 (6 bases). Germline values: CDR1 SGHTA, CDR2 FQGTGA. V was pared by 1 base and J by 8 bases, with 16 bases between. The length of the CDR3 is 15 residues. CDR3 bases: TGTGCCAGCAGCTTAATGGCAGGGGCGCAGGGTACGCAGTATTTT. Translated, it gives CASSLMAGAQGTQYF.

This chain uses TRBV7-9 with TRBJ2-3, with a tentative D call TRBD2 (6 bases). Germline CDR1 reads SEHNR; CDR2 reads FQNEAQ (reference sequence). The CDR3 covers 15 residues. V was clipped by 3 bases and J by 4 bases, with 14 bases between them. In DNA form, the CDR3 reads TGTGCCAGCAGCTTCGGGACTGGGAGAGCAGATACGCAGTATTTT. Protein sequence: CASSFGTGRADTQYF.

This clone has only one observation. V usage is TRBV2 and J usage is TRBJ2-5; tentative D call: TRBD1 (6 bases). The V and J ends lost 11 bases and 2 bases respectively, with 24 bases between them. Germline CDR1 SNHLY, CDR2 FYNNEI. The CDR3 is made up of 16 amino acids. The CDR3 DNA is TGTGCCTCTAGGCTGGCCAGGGGCCCAGGACAAGAGACCCAGTACTTC. The encoded protein is CASRLARGPGQETQYF.

This clone has just one count. The V call is TRBV6-5, the J call TRBJ2-7; D gene uncertain. The CDR3 length is 13 residues. With 5 bases removed from V and 2 bases from J, the gap between germline ends came to 10 bases. Looked up from germline, CDR1 is MNHEY and CDR2 is SVGAGI. CDR3 in amino acids: CASSTGFPYEQYF. CDR3 DNA sequence: TGTGCCAGCAGTACCGGGTTCCCCTACGAGCAGTACTTC.

This clone appeared once. The J gene is TRBJ2-7, the V gene TRBV18, with TRBD1 identical over 7 bases. From germline, CDR1 is KGHSH and CDR2 LQKENI. The CDR3 sequence is 15 residues long. The V segment lost 5 bases and the J segment 4 bases; nucleotides outside the gene matches: 11. In nucleotides, the CDR3 is TGTGCCAGCTCAAATCGACAGGGCCGAATTTACGAGCAGTACTTC. It specifies CASSNRQGRIYEQYF.

The chain couples TRBV12-5 to TRBJ1-3; D gene unclear. The germline V gene has CDR1 LGHNT and CDR2 FRNRAP. The germline V and J ends were trimmed by 1 base and 4 bases, with 5 bases remaining between them. The CDR3 is made up of 13 amino acids. Here the CDR3 DNA reads TGTGCTAGTGGTTTGGGCGTCGGAAACACCATATATTTT. Translation: CASGLGVGNTIYF.

J is TRBJ2-6 and V is TRBV4-2; no clear D gene. This CDR3 is built from 13 residues. CDR1 is LGHNA and CDR2 is YNFKEQ in the germline V gene. The V end lost 2 bases, the J end lost 4 bases, and 3 bases lay between the germline ends. The CDR3 loop is CASSQSGANVLTF. Written as DNA, the CDR3 is TGTGCCAGCAGCCAATCAGGGGCCAACGTCCTGACTTTC.

This clone has a single count. The CDR3 sequence is CASSIGTLDNSPLHF. The CDR3 DNA follows: TGTGCCAGTAGTATAGGCACTCTCGATAATTCACCCCTCCACTTT. This chain uses TRBV19 with TRBJ1-6; D unclear. The germline V gene encodes CDR1 LNHDA and CDR2 SQIVND (reference sequence). The CDR3 sequence is 15 residues long. With 1 base removed from V and 5 bases from J, the gap between germline ends came to 9 bases.

This sequence joins TRBV18 and TRBJ2-4, with D tentatively TRBD1 (5 bases). The V and J ends lost 1 base and 3 bases respectively, with 7 bases between them. The CDR3 covers 14 residues. Germline assignment: CDR1 KGHSH and CDR2 LQKENI. The CDR3 nucleotides are TGTGCCAGCTCACCACAGGGGCTCAAAAACATTCAGTACTTC. It codes for CASSPQGLKNIQYF. The full variable domain, in which reference TRBV18 and TRBJ2-4 provide the parts outside the CDR3, is NAGVMQNPRHLVRRRGQEARLRCSPMKGHSHVYWYRQLPEEGLKFMVYLQKENIIDESGMPKERFSAEFPKEGPSILRIQQVVRGDSAAYFCASSPQGLKNIQYFGAGTRLSVL.

The gene calls are TRBV28 and TRBJ1-4, with D possibly being TRBD1 (5 bases). V was trimmed by 6 bases and J by 10 bases, leaving 18 bases between them. CDR1 and CDR2 (germline): MDHEN, SYDVKM. The CDR3 length is 14 residues. The DNA for the CDR3 is TGTGCCAGCAGCACGGACGCGATGGGGCGAAAACTGTTTTTT. It encodes CASSTDAMGRKLFF.

The chain combines TRBV30 with TRBJ2-2; possibly TRBD1 for D (6 bases). With 0 bases removed from V and 4 bases from J, the gap between germline ends came to 9 bases. Germline V gene lookup returns CDR1 GTSNPN and CDR2 SVGIG (reference sequence). The CDR3 contains 14 residues. CDR3 nucleotides: TGTGCCTGGAGTGTACGGACAGTCACCGGGGAGCTGTTTTTT. Protein product: CAWSVRTVTGELFF. The whole variable domain, filled in from reference TRBV30 and TRBJ2-2, reads SQTIHQWPATLVQPVGSPLSLECTVEGTSNPNLYWYRQAAGRGLQLLFYSVGIGQISSEVPQNLSASRPQDRQFILSSKKLLLSDSGFYLCAWSVRTVTGELFFGEGSRLTVL.

The chain employs TRBV5-3 and TRBJ1-6; weak D call: TRBD1 (5 bases). TRBV5-3 is designated an ORF whose function remains uncertain. The CDR3 contains 12 residues. The ends were cut back, 4 bases at V and 9 bases at J, with 8 bases in the middle. CDR3 amino acids: CARSRGVSPLHF. The CDR3 DNA follows: TGTGCCAGAAGCCGAGGGGTTTCACCCCTCCACTTT.

The V and J genes are TRBV27 and TRBJ2-1; D might be TRBD1 (5 bases). The germline CDR1 and CDR2 sequences are MNHEY and SMNVEV (reference sequence). V gave up 6 bases and J gave up 3 bases, with 21 bases separating them. CDR3 length: 17 amino acids. The CDR3 DNA sequence: TGTGCCAGCAGACCACTCGACAGTTCCTCATTCTACAATGAGCAGTTCTTC. It translates to CASRPLDSSSFYNEQFF.

A single count supports this clone. This rearrangement joins TRBV30 to TRBJ2-5; tentatively, D is TRBD2 (6 bases). The V and J ends lost 4 bases and 6 bases respectively, with 12 bases between them. The germline CDR1 and CDR2 sequences are GTSNPN and SVGIG (reference sequence). There are 12 residues in the CDR3. In DNA form, the CDR3 reads TGTGCCTGGAACCCGGGGGTCAAGACCCAGTACTTC. Its translation is CAWNPGVKTQYF. Using reference TRBV30 and TRBJ2-5 for the parts outside the CDR3, the full variable domain is SQTIHQWPATLVQPVGSPLSLECTVEGTSNPNLYWYRQAAGRGLQLLFYSVGIGQISSEVPQNLSASRPQDRQFILSSKKLLLSDSGFYLCAWNPGVKTQYFGPGTRLLVL.

The chain uses TRBV28 and TRBJ2-1; the D gene is possibly TRBD1 (5 bases). Looked up from germline, CDR1 is MDHEN and CDR2 is SYDVKM. The CDR3 sequence is 13 residues long. The germline V and J ends were trimmed by 3 bases and 7 bases, with 10 bases remaining between them. In DNA, the CDR3 is TGTGCCAGCAGTTTGTCCCACAGGAATGAGCAGTTCTTC. Amino acids: CASSLSHRNEQFF.

The chain carries TRBV5-1 and TRBJ2-2; tentatively, D is TRBD1 (5 bases). This CDR3 has 14 residues. Germline values: CDR1 SGHRS, CDR2 YFSETQ. V was pared by 4 bases and J by 8 bases, with 15 bases between. The DNA for the CDR3 is TGCGCCAGCAGCGTGGGCAGGGAAATAGGGGAGCTGTTTTTT. Translating it yields CASSVGREIGELFF. Looking up the rest from reference TRBV5-1 and TRBJ2-2 gives the full variable domain: KAGVTQTPRYLIKTRGQQVTLSCSPISGHRSVSWYQQTPGQGLQFLFEYFSETQRNKGNFPGRFSGRQFSNSRSEMNVSTLELGDSALYLCASSVGREIGELFFGEGSRLTVL.

The chain links TRBV5-1 to TRBJ2-2; D is ambiguous. Germline assignment: CDR1 SGHRS and CDR2 YFSETQ. Between the trimmed V and J ends, which lost 0 bases and 6 bases, there was a span of 3 bases. The length of the CDR3 is 12 residues. In DNA form, the CDR3 reads TGCGCCAGCAGCTTGGAATCCGGGGAGCTGTTTTTT. Translation gives CASSLESGELFF. The full variable domain, in which reference TRBV5-1 and TRBJ2-2 provide the parts outside the CDR3, is KAGVTQTPRYLIKTRGQQVTLSCSPISGHRSVSWYQQTPGQGLQFLFEYFSETQRNKGNFPGRFSGRQFSNSRSEMNVSTLELGDSALYLCASSLESGELFFGEGSRLTVL.

V gene TRBV6-2 or TRBV6-3 combines with J gene TRBJ2-3, with 10 bases identical to TRBD2. Germline-derived CDR1 and CDR2 are MNHEY and SVGEGT. The CDR3 consists of 17 residues. Unmatched junction bases numbered 7, after V lost 4 bases and J lost 0 bases. This chain's CDR3 is CASSSARTSGSTDTQYF. The CDR3 DNA is TGTGCCAGCAGTTCCGCCAGGACTAGCGGTAGCACAGATACGCAGTATTTT.